Included here is one TCR beta chain sequence, with context. The target antigen is unknown. This sample was included in a study of lymphopenia after photon versus proton radiotherapy. Study-wide results and limits: Photon-treated patients lost naive T cells and TCR diversity; proton-treated stayed stable. Larger post-nadir TCR diversity loss correlated inversely with survival in deceased patients.

Clones were read by immunoSEQ multiplex PCR, and TCRdb kept only the in-frame ones, dropping some. The sample has approximately 160,000 clones, 88% seen once. The sequence was collected from a man aged 45-65 years with gastric cancer. Material: peripheral blood, obtained from a patient treated with photon-based radiotherapy.

The CDR3 protein is CASSVGPPAIKGGYGYTF. DNA for the CDR3: TGTGCCAGCAGCGTGGGCCCTCCGGCTATTAAAGGAGGCTATGGCTACACCTTC. The chain links TRBV9 to TRBJ1-2; D is undetermined. Trimming removed 2 bases at V and 4 bases at J, with 24 bases between. The CDR3 extends over 18 amino acids. Germline CDR1 SGDLS, CDR2 YYNGEE.